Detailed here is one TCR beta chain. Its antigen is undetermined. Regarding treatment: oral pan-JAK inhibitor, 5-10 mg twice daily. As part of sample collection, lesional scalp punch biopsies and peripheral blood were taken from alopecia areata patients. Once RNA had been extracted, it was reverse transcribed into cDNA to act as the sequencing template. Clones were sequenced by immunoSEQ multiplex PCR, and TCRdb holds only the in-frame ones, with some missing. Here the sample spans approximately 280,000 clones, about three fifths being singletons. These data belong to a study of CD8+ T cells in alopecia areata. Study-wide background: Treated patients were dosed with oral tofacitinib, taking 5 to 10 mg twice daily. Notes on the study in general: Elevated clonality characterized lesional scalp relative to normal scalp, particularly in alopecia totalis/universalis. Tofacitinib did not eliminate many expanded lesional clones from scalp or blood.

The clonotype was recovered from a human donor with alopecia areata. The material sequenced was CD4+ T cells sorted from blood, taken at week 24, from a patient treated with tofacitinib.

CDR3 protein: CASGIIDRGTYNSPLHF. The CDR3 DNA is TGTGCCAGCGGTATAATAGACAGGGGGACCTATAATTCACCCCTCCACTTT. The genes are TRBV18 and TRBJ1-6; TRBD1 matches at 9 bases. Per germline, CDR1 KGHSH and CDR2 LQKENI. The CDR3 totals 17 residues. V lost 8 bases to trimming and J lost 2 bases; unmatched junction nucleotides: 10.